This T cell receptor beta chain was obtained from a study of blood T cells in healthy people across ages. Using a J-beta primer mix together with a sample-barcoded 5' primer, a second PCR was run for roughly 6 to 12 cycles. TCRdb recomputed calls from the 5' RACE reads with MiXCR, one row per CDR3 protein. The sample shows about 570,000 distinct CDR3 sequences, over 25% of them seen only once. V lost 4 bases, J lost 1 base, and 6 bases stayed unmatched. The germline gives CDR1 SGHRS, CDR2 YFSETQ. The CDR3 sequence is 16 residues long. About 10 milliliters was the volume of peripheral blood drawn from each donor. The same sample was also used in a study of T cells of mothers and their children. That report adds: Random nucleotides (2-4) and sample barcodes were added by the M1S primer used in the second PCR. Overlap in related mother-child pairs always slightly exceeded unrelated pairs, never significantly.

The chain carries TRBV5-1 and TRBJ2-7; 12 bases are shared with TRBD1. The receptor comes from a boy between 2 and 10 years old in good health. Sequencing was done on a sample of blood. The CDR3 loop is CASSPVGQGASYEQYF. The DNA of the CDR3 is TGCGCCAGCAGCCCGGTGGGACAGGGGGCGTCCTACGAGCAGTACTTC. Combining the CDR3 with reference TRBV5-1 and TRBJ2-7 gives the whole variable domain KAGVTQTPRYLIKTRGQQVTLSCSPISGHRSVSWYQQTPGQGLQFLFEYFSETQRNKGNFPGRFSGRQFSNSRSEMNVSTLELGDSALYLCASSPVGQGASYEQYFGPGTRLTVT.